The sequence of this TCR beta chain was determined in a study of cytomegalovirus exposure and HLA in healthy donors. Study results and limitations: Available immune exposure information covered CMV serostatus only.

Use of 60 Vbeta and 13 Jbeta primers characterized the PCR. Per the original methods: Some 10 million of 80 million to 85 million unique TCR beta chains were shared, per a later count. TCRdb's copy holds only in-frame clones and misses some; the assay was immunoSEQ multiplex PCR. The DNA gave D and trimming, while V, J and clone size come from that table. The data contain some 150,000 clones, about two thirds of them seen just once; the ten biggest clones take up 2.5%. This clone appeared a single time. Its antigen is undetermined. The specimen was PBMCs. The sequence was obtained from a human donor in good health.

CDR3 loop: CASSQGSDEQFF. The CDR3 DNA reads TGTGCCAGCTCACAGGGATCGGATGAGCAGTTCTTC. The V gene is TRBV19, the J gene TRBJ2-1; perhaps TRBD1 as D (6 bases). V lost 9 bases, J lost 8 bases, and 14 bases lay in between. The CDR3 length is 12 residues. Germline V gene sequence: CDR1 LNHDA, CDR2 SQIVND (reference sequence). The variable domain in full, completed from reference TRBV19 and TRBJ2-1, reads DGGITQSPKYLFRKEGQNVTLSCEQNLNHDAMYWYRQDPGQGLRLIYYSQIVNDFQKGDIAEGYSVSREKKESFPLTVTSAQKNPTAFYLCASSQGSDEQFFGPGTRLTVL.